What follows are 10 T cell receptor beta chains derived from one specimen sequenced in a study of blood T cell repertoires in COVID-19 (dated by TCRdb to about 2020). Library preparation was by the immunoSEQ multiplex PCR assay. TCRdb took this table from immuneACCESS and kept in-frame rearrangements with V and J called. Such tables lack part of the clones; where checked against another copy, unresolved V genes explain under half of the gap, and the rest is unexplained. Recorded for this sample are around 180,000 clones; about 85% of them occurred a single time. Jointly, the top ten make up roughly 18% of the sample. Material for sequencing was peripheral blood. Every receptor here comes from a person aged 70 to 79 with COVID-19, enrolled during active disease.

The gene calls are TRBV5-1 and TRBJ2-1; 11 bases align to TRBD2. Germline CDR1 reads SGHRS; CDR2 reads YFSETQ. With 2 bases clipped from V and 9 bases from J, the junction kept 1 base outside the gene matches. There are 13 residues in the CDR3. The CDR3 nucleotides read TGCGCCAGCAGCTTCCTAGCGGGGGGTGAGCAGTTCTTC. Its protein product is CASSFLAGGEQFF.

The chain recombines TRBV13 with TRBJ1-5, with TRBD1 as a possible D gene (6 bases). CDR3 length: 14 residues. Trimming pared 5 bases from V and 6 bases from J, leaving 14 bases between. Germline CDR1 PRHDT, CDR2 FYEKMQ (reference sequence). CDR3 protein: CASSRGQLGQPQHF. DNA for the CDR3: TGTGCCAGCAGCCGAGGACAGTTGGGTCAGCCCCAGCATTTT.

This chain links TRBV5-6 with TRBJ1-4; D remains ambiguous. V lost 4 bases, J lost 8 bases, and 15 bases lay in between. This CDR3 spans 14 amino acids. Germline lookup yields CDR1 SGHDT and CDR2 YYEEEE. In DNA form, the CDR3 reads TGTGCCAGCAGCCCGACGAAAAGGGAGGAAAAACTGTTTTTT. Amino acid sequence: CASSPTKREEKLFF.

CDR3 sequence: CASSTGQTYTF. CDR3 coding DNA: TGTGCCAGCAGCACCGGACAGACCTACACCTTC. This chain links TRBV7-2 with TRBJ1-2, with a weak D call TRBD1 (6 bases). Trimming removed 5 bases at V and 10 bases at J, with 11 bases between. This CDR3 is 11 amino acids long. CDR1 and CDR2 (germline): SGHTA, FQGNSA.

The chain uses TRBV4-1 and TRBJ2-7; 7 bases map to TRBD1. This CDR3 is 13 amino acids long. The junction had 7 bases not matched to a gene; V was cut back by 8 bases and J by 3 bases. Germline CDR1 is MGHRA and CDR2 is YSYEKL. CDR3 amino acids: CASGKQGNYEQYF. CDR3 bases: TGCGCCAGCGGTAAACAGGGGAACTACGAGCAGTACTTC.

The rearrangement uses TRBV6-5 and TRBJ2-1, with a weak D call TRBD2 (5 bases). The CDR3 loop spans 10 amino acids. Germline assignment: CDR1 MNHEY and CDR2 SVGAGI. The V end lost 6 bases, the J end lost 15 bases, and 12 bases lay between the germline ends. The CDR3 DNA follows: TGTGCCAGCAGGGAGGAGAATCCGTTCTTC. This gives the protein CASREENPFF.

The genes are TRBV28 and TRBJ1-5, with a possible D match to TRBD1 (6 bases). Looked up from germline, CDR1 is MDHEN and CDR2 is SYDVKM. The CDR3 loop spans 14 amino acids. V lost 5 bases to trimming and J lost 3 bases, with 11 bases between them. Written as DNA, the CDR3 is TGTGCCAGCAGTCCGACAGGTAACAATCAGCCCCAGCATTTT. The encoded protein is CASSPTGNNQPQHF. Complete variable domain (other parts from reference TRBV28 and TRBJ1-5): DVKVTQSSRYLVKRTGEKVFLECVQDMDHENMFWYRQDPGLGLRLIYFSYDVKMKEKGDIPEGYSVSREKKERFSLILESASTNQTSMYLCASSPTGNNQPQHFGDGTRLSIL.

On this clone itself: Other DNA sequences in this specimen translate into the identical CDR3. The chain has TRBV9 and TRBJ2-3; 9 bases line up with TRBD2. Germline V gene sequence: CDR1 SGDLS, CDR2 YYNGEE. Trimming at V came to 0 bases and at J to 3 bases, leaving 5 bases not matched to a gene. The CDR3 totals 16 residues. CDR3 in amino acids: CASSVGRGGVTDTQYF. CDR3 DNA: TGTGCCAGCAGCGTAGGACGCGGGGGGGTTACAGATACGCAGTATTTT.

The rearrangement uses TRBV12-3 or TRBV12-4 and TRBJ2-7, with a possible D match to TRBD1 (5 bases). V shed 3 bases and J shed 3 bases, with 9 bases lying between them. This CDR3 spans 13 amino acids. The CDR3 DNA is TGTGCCAGCAGTTTTTTCCAGGGCTACGAGCAGTACTTC. Its protein product is CASSFFQGYEQYF.

The chain combines TRBV3-1 (or the pseudogene TRBV3-2) with TRBJ1-1, with a possible D match to TRBD1 (5 bases). Deletions cut 6 bases from V and 6 bases from J, with 20 bases between. The CDR3 runs 15 residues. CDR1 LGHDT and CDR2 YNNKEL come from the germline V gene (reference sequence). The DNA for the CDR3 is TGTGCCAGCAGGCTCTCTGGGGGGGGGTACGCTGAAGCTTTCTTT. Residues: CASRLSGGGYAEAFF.